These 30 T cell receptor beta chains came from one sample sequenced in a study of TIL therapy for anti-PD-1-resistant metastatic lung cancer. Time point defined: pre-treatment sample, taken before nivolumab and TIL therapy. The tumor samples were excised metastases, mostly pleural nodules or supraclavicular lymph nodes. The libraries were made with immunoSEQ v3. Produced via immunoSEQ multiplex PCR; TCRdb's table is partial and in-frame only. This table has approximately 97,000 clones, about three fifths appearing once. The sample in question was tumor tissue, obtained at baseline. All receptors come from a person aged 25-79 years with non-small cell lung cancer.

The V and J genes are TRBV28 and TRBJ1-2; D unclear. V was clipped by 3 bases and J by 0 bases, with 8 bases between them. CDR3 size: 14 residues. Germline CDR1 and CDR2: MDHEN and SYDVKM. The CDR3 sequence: CASSFGTANYGYTF. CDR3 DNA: TGTGCCAGCAGTTTTGGTACAGCTAACTATGGCTACACCTTC.

The CDR3 region is CASKGSSYNSPLHF. The CDR3 DNA is TGTGCCTCAAAGGGGAGCTCCTATAATTCACCCCTCCACTTT. V and J are TRBV6-6 and TRBJ1-6, with D tentatively TRBD1 (5 bases). Germline CDR1 and CDR2: MNHNY and SVGAGI (reference sequence). The CDR3 length is 14 residues. V was shortened by 11 bases and J by 0 bases, with 11 bases between the two germline ends.

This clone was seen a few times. DNA for the CDR3: TGCGCCAGCAGCTTGGCCGGGCAGGGCTACCCGGGGGCCGGGGAGCTGTTTTTT. Translation gives CASSLAGQGYPGAGELFF. The chain recombines TRBV5-1 with TRBJ2-2, with D tentatively TRBD2 (6 bases). Germline V gene data show CDR1 as SGHRS and CDR2 as YFSETQ. The CDR3 loop spans 18 amino acids. The V and J ends lost 0 bases and 6 bases respectively, with 21 bases between them.

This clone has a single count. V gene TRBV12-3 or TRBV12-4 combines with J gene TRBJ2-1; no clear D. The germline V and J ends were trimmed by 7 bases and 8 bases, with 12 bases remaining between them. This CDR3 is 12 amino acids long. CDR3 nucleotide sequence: TGTGCCAGCATGGTCGGGTGGGATGAGCAGTTCTTC. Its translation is CASMVGWDEQFF.

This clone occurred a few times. CDR3 region: CASSLDGGTGSKNIQYF. The CDR3 nucleotides read TGTGCCAGCAGCTTAGATGGCGGGACAGGGTCCAAAAACATTCAGTACTTC. This rearrangement joins TRBV7-8 to TRBJ2-4; 9 nucleotides align to TRBD1. Per germline, CDR1 SGHVS and CDR2 FQNEAQ. Unmatched junction bases numbered 6, after V lost 1 base and J lost 2 bases. The length of the CDR3 is 17 residues.

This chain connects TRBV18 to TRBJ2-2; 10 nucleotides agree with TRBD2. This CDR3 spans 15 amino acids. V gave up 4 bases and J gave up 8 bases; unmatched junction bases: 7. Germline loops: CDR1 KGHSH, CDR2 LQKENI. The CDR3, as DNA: TGTGCCAGCTCACGCCCGGGACTAGCGAGTGGGGAGCTGTTTTTT. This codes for CASSRPGLASGELFF.

Here the CDR3 reads CASSEAGGGSYNEQFF. CDR3 DNA sequence: TGTGCCAGCAGTGAAGCAGGGGGGGGCTCCTACAATGAGCAGTTCTTC. This chain joins TRBV6-1 and TRBJ2-1; a possible D gene is TRBD2 (7 bases). V was shortened by 0 bases and J by 0 bases, with 9 bases between the two germline ends. CDR1 is MNHNS, CDR2 SASEGT, per germline. The CDR3 has 16 amino acids.

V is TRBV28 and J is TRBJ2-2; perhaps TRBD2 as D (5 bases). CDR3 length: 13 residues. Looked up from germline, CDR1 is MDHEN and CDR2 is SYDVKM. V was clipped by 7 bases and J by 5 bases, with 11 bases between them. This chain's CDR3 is CASTTGLTGELFF. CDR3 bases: TGTGCCAGCACGACGGGGTTGACCGGGGAGCTGTTTTTT.

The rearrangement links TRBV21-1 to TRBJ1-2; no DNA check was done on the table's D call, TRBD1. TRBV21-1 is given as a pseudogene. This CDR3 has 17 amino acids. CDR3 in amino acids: CASSSRTGARPNYGYTF. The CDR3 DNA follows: TGTGCCAGCAGCAGCCGGACAGGGGCGCGTCCTAACTATGGCTACACCTTC.

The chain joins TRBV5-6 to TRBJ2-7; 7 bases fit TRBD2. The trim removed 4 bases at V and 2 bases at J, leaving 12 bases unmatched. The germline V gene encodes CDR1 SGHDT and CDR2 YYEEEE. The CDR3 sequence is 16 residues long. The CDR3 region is CASSRGGPSGAYEQYF. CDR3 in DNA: TGTGCCAGCAGCCGGGGAGGGCCCAGTGGGGCCTACGAGCAGTACTTC.

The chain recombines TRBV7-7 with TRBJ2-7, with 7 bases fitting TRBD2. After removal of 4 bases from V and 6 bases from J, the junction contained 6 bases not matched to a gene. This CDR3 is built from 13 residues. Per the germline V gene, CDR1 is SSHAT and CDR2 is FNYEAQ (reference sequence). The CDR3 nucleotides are TGTGCCAGCAGCTCCCTGCCGGGGGGCGAGCAGTACTTC. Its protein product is CASSSLPGGEQYF.

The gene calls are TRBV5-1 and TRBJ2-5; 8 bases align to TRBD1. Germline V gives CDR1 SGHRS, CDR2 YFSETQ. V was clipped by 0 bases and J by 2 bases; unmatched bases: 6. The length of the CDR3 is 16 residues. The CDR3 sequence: CASSLGGQERQETQYF. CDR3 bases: TGCGCCAGCAGCTTGGGGGGACAGGAGCGTCAAGAGACCCAGTACTTC.

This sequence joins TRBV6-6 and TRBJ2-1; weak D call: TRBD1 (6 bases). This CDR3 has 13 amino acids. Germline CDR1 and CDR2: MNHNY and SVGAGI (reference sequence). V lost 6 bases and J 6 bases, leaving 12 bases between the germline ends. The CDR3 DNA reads TGTGCCAGCAGCCATACAGGGTTCAATGAGCAGTTCTTC. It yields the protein CASSHTGFNEQFF.

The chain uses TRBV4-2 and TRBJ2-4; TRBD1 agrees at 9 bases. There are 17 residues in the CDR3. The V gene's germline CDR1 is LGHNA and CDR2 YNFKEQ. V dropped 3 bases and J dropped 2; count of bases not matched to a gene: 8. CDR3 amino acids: CASSQVDRGESKNIQYF. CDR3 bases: TGTGCCAGCAGCCAGGTTGACAGGGGGGAATCCAAAAACATTCAGTACTTC.

CDR3 residues: CASRWVFATGELFF. The CDR3 DNA reads TGTGCCAGTAGGTGGGTCTTTGCCACCGGGGAGCTGTTTTTT. The V call is TRBV19, the J call TRBJ2-2; D unclear. There are 14 residues in the CDR3. V dropped 6 bases and J dropped 4 bases, with 12 bases sitting between them. Germline V CDR1 and CDR2: LNHDA, SQIVND (reference sequence).

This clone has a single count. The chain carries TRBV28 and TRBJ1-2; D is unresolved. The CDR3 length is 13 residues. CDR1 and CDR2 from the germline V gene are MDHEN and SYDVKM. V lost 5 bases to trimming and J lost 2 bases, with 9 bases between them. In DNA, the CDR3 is TGTGCCAGCAGTCCCGCGGGGAACTATGGCTACACCTTC. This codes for CASSPAGNYGYTF.

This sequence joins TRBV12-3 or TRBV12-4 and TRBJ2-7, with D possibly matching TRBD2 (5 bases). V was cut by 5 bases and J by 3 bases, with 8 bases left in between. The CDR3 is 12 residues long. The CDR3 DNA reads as TGTGCCAGCAGTCACCGGGACTACGAGCAGTACTTC. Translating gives CASSHRDYEQYF.

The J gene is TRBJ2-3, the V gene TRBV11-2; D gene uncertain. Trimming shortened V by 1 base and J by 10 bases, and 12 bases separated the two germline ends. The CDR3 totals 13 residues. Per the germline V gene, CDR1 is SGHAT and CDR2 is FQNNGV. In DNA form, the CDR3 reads TGTGCCAGCAGCTTAGTATCGGTGGAAGCGCAGTATTTT. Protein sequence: CASSLVSVEAQYF. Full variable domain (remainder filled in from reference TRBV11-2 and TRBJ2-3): EAGVAQSPRYKIIEKRQSVAFWCNPISGHATLYWYQQILGQGPKLLIQFQNNGVVDDSQLPKDRFSAERLKGVDSTLKIQPAKLEDSAVYLCASSLVSVEAQYFGPGTRLTVL.

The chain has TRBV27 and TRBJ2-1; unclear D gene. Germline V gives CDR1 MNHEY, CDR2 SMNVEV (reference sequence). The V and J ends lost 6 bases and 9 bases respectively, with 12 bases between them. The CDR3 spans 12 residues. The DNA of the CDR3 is TGTGCCAGCAGGAATCGGTGGAGTGAGCAGTTCTTC. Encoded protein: CASRNRWSEQFF.

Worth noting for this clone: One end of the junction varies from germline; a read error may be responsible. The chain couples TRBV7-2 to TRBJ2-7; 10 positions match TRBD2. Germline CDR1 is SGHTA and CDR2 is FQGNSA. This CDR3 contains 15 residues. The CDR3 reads CASSLATSGSIEQYF. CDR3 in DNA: TGTGCCAGCAGCCTAGCGACTAGCGGGTCGATCGAGCAGTACTTC.

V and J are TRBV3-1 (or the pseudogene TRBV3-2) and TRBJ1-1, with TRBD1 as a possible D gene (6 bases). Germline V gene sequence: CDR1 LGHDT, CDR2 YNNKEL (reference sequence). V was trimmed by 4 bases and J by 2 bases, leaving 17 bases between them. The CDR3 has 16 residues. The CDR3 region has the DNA TGTGCCAGCAGCCTAAATTCGGGGGCCTCTAACACTGAAGCTTTCTTT. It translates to CASSLNSGASNTEAFF.

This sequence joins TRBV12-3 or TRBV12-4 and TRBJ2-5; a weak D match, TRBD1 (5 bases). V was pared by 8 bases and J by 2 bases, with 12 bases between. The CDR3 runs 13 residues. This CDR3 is CASQFPGQETQYF. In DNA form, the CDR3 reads TGTGCCAGCCAATTCCCAGGGCAAGAGACCCAGTACTTC.

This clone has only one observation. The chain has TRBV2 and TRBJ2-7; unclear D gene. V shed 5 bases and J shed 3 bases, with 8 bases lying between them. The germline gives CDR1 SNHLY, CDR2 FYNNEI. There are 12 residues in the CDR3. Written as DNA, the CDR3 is TGTGCCAGCAGTCTATACCTCTACGAGCAGTACTTC. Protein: CASSLYLYEQYF.

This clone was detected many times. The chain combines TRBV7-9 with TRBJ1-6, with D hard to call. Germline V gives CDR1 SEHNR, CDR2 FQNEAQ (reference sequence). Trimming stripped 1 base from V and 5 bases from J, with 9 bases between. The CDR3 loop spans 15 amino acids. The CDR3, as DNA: TGTGCCAGCAGCTTAGGGACGGCCCATAATTCACCCCTCCACTTT. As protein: CASSLGTAHNSPLHF. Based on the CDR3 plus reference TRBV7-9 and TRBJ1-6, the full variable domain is DTGVSQNPRHKITKRGQNVTFRCDPISEHNRLYWYRQTLGQGPEFLTYFQNEAQLEKSRLLSDRFSAERPKGSFSTLEIQRTEQGDSAMYLCASSLGTAHNSPLHFGNGTRLTVT.

DNA of the CDR3: TGTGCCAGCAGTTACGCAGGCCATATCAGCAATCAGCCCCAGCATTTT. Encoded protein: CASSYAGHISNQPQHF. The chain combines TRBV6-6 with TRBJ1-5; D uncertain. Germline V gene data show CDR1 as MNHNY and CDR2 as SVGAGI (reference sequence). V gave up 2 bases and J gave up 1 base, with 12 bases separating them. The CDR3 length is 16 residues.

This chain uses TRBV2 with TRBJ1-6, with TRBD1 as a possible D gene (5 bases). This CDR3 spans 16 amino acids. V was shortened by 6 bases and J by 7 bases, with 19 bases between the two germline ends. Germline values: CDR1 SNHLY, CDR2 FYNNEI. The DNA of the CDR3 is TGTGCCAGCAGCCTCAGGGAAGCCGCTTGGAATTCACCCCTCCACTTT. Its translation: CASSLREAAWNSPLHF.

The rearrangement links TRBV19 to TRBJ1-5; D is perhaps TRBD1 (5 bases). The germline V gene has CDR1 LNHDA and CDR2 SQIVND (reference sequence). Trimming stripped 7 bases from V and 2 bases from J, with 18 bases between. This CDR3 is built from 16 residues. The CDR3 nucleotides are TGTGCCAGTATTACCTCCGCGACGGGGGGCAATCAGCCCCAGCATTTT. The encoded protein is CASITSATGGNQPQHF.

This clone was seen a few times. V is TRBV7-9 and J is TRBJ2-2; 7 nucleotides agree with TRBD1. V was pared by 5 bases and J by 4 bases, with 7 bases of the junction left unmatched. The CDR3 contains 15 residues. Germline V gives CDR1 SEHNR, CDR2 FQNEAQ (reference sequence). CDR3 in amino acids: CASSPRQGSTGELFF. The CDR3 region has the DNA TGTGCCAGCAGCCCCCGACAGGGAAGCACCGGGGAGCTGTTTTTT.

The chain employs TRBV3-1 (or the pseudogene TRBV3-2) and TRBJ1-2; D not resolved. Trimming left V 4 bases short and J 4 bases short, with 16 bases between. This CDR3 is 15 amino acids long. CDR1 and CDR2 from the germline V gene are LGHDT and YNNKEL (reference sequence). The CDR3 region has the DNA TGTGCCAGCAGCCCCTTCCGGGGAAGCGGCTATGGCTACACCTTC. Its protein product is CASSPFRGSGYGYTF.

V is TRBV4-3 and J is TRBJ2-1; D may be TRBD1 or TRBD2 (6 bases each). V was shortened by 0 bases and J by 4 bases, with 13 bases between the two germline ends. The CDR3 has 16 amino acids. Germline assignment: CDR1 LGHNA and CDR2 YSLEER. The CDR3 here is CASSQELSGAYNEQFF. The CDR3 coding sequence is TGCGCCAGCAGCCAAGAGCTGTCGGGGGCGTACAATGAGCAGTTCTTC.